One and the same sample provided the 18 T cell receptor beta chains below, sequenced in a study of identical twins. TCRdb recomputed calls from the 5' RACE reads with MiXCR, one row per CDR3 protein. The repertoire holds 500,000 or so distinct CDR3 sequences, with 20% to 25% as singletons. The data also belong to a second study, concerning T cells expressing NK-cell markers.

Material: CD4+ T cells sorted from blood. These TCRs come from a woman aged 18-29 years in good health.

This clonotype came up a few times. V and J are TRBV6-1 and TRBJ2-5, with TRBD2 matching 16 bases. The length of the CDR3 is 16 residues. The V and J ends lost 6 bases and 5 bases, in that order; junction bases with no gene match: 6. The germline V gene has CDR1 MNHNS and CDR2 SASEGT. As DNA, the CDR3 is TGTGCCAGCAGCAGACCGGGACTAGCGGGAGGGGAGACCCAGTACTTC. It is translated as CASSRPGLAGGETQYF.

The genes are TRBV10-3 and TRBJ2-7, with 9 bases matching TRBD2. Germline trimming cut 8 bases from V and 4 bases from J; bases unmatched to any gene: 9. The CDR3 length is 14 residues. Germline V lookup: CDR1 ENHRY, CDR2 SYGVKD. CDR3 DNA: TGTGCCATCTCGGTCTCTAGCGGGGAGTACGAGCAGTACTTC. Its protein product is CAISVSSGEYEQYF.

The chain carries TRBV20-1 and TRBJ2-7; 7 nucleotides line up with TRBD2. The V gene end was trimmed by 2 bases and the J gene end by 6 bases; junction bases not matched to a gene: 7. The CDR3 runs to 13 residues. The germline gives CDR1 DFQATT, CDR2 SNEGSKA (reference sequence). CDR3 bases: TGCAGTGCTAGACGACCGGGAGGAGGCGAGCAGTACTTC. Its protein is CSARRPGGGEQYF.

This clonotype was observed a few times. The chain recombines TRBV2 with TRBJ1-6; the D is unclear. CDR1 is SNHLY and CDR2 is FYNNEI in the germline V gene. The CDR3 runs to 15 residues. Trimming cost V 0 bases and J 0 bases, with 3 bases left between them. The CDR3 is CASSEAGSYNSPLHF. DNA for the CDR3: TGTGCCAGCAGTGAAGCAGGCTCCTATAATTCACCCCTCCACTTT.

This rearrangement joins TRBV10-3 to TRBJ1-1; D unresolved. This CDR3 is 15 amino acids long. V dropped 1 base and J dropped 6 bases, with 15 bases sitting between them. The germline V gene has CDR1 ENHRY and CDR2 SYGVKD. Here the CDR3 reads CAISELGITSAEAFF. Here the CDR3 DNA reads TGTGCCATCAGTGAGTTGGGCATCACGTCCGCTGAAGCTTTCTTT.

This clonotype was counted between two and nine times. This chain joins TRBV6-1 and TRBJ1-1; TRBD1 agrees at 10 bases. V lost 1 base and J lost 0; bases outside the gene matches: 5. This CDR3 comprises 17 residues. CDR1 is MNHNS, CDR2 SASEGT, per germline. The CDR3 protein is CASSEGTGGTMNTEAFF. The CDR3 nucleotides are TGTGCCAGCAGTGAAGGGACAGGGGGGACCATGAACACTGAAGCTTTCTTT.

The chain couples TRBV19 to TRBJ1-5, with TRBD1 as a possible D gene (5 bases). Germline CDR1 LNHDA, CDR2 SQIVND (reference sequence). CDR3 size: 13 residues. V was cut by 5 bases and J by 3 bases, with 8 bases left in between. CDR3 DNA: TGTGCCAGTAGTGACAGATTCAATCAGCCCCAGCATTTT. This translates into CASSDRFNQPQHF. Complete variable domain (other parts from reference TRBV19 and TRBJ1-5): DGGITQSPKYLFRKEGQNVTLSCEQNLNHDAMYWYRQDPGQGLRLIYYSQIVNDFQKGDIAEGYSVSREKKESFPLTVTSAQKNPTAFYLCASSDRFNQPQHFGDGTRLSIL.

The genes are TRBV3-1 and TRBJ2-7, with D unclear. V was pared by 1 base and J by 5 bases, with 12 bases between. The CDR3 is 14 amino acids. The germline gives CDR1 LGHDT, CDR2 YNNKEL (reference sequence). In DNA form, the CDR3 reads TGTGCCAGCAGCCAAGGGGCCGTAGGTGACGAGCAGTACTTC. Its protein is CASSQGAVGDEQYF.

The rearrangement uses TRBV19 and TRBJ1-1; 9 bases are a match to TRBD1. From germline, CDR1 is LNHDA and CDR2 SQIVND (reference sequence). J was trimmed by 4 bases and V by 4 bases; bases with no gene match: 7. There are 15 residues in the CDR3. CDR3 amino acids: CASSNLGTGTTEAFF. In DNA form, the CDR3 reads TGTGCCAGTAGTAACCTCGGGACAGGGACCACTGAAGCTTTCTTT.

This clonotype was detected a few times. The rearrangement uses TRBV5-1 and TRBJ2-1, with 9 bases identical to TRBD1. Germline V gene sequence: CDR1 SGHRS, CDR2 YFSETQ. The J segment lost 8 bases and the V segment lost 4 bases, leaving 7 bases of the junction unmatched. The CDR3 sequence is 14 residues long. The CDR3 DNA reads TGCGCCAGCAGCCGGGGACAGGGAGCCTATGAGCAGTTCTTC. Its translation is CASSRGQGAYEQFF.

The chain couples TRBV6-1 to TRBJ1-2; 8 nucleotides line up with TRBD1. Germline V gives CDR1 MNHNS, CDR2 SASEGT. V trimming: 7 bases; J trimming: 7 bases; junction bases outside the gene matches: 11. The CDR3 is made up of 14 amino acids. Here the CDR3 DNA reads TGTGCCAGCACCCTAGACAGGGGCGGAGGTGGCTACACCTTC. As protein: CASTLDRGGGGYTF.

There are a few counts of this clonotype. V gene TRBV27 combines with J gene TRBJ2-1; 9 nucleotides agree with TRBD2. V lost 2 bases, J lost 6 bases, and 5 bases stayed unmatched. Germline V gives CDR1 MNHEY, CDR2 SMNVEV (reference sequence). CDR3 length: 15 residues. The CDR3 DNA follows: TGTGCCAGCAGTTTAATGAGCGGGGGGCCCAATGAGCAGTTCTTC. Encoded protein: CASSLMSGGPNEQFF.

This clonotype was seen more than once but under ten times. The chain combines TRBV4-3 with TRBJ2-7, with D maybe TRBD2 (6 bases). The CDR3 runs 17 residues. V lost 0 bases, J lost 3 bases, and 18 bases lay in between. CDR1 is LGHNA, CDR2 YSLEER, per germline. CDR3 in amino acids: CASSQDNGRDFRYEQYF. The CDR3 region has the DNA TGCGCCAGCAGCCAAGATAACGGGCGGGACTTCCGCTACGAGCAGTACTTC.

The chain couples TRBV28 to TRBJ2-7; no firm D call. The CDR3 spans 13 residues. V lost 3 bases to trimming and J lost 6 bases, with 12 bases between them. In germline, CDR1 is MDHEN, CDR2 SYDVKM. The CDR3, as DNA: TGTGCCAGCAGTTTTAAAGGCATCCCCGAGCAGTACTTC. Translated, it gives CASSFKGIPEQYF.

This clonotype was found a few times. This sequence joins TRBV5-5 and TRBJ1-2; no definite D call. CDR3 size: 15 residues. V was pared by 4 bases and J by 3 bases, with 16 bases between. CDR1 and CDR2 from the germline V gene are SGHKS and YYEKEE (reference sequence). The CDR3 sequence: CASSKGIQNHYGYTF. CDR3 DNA sequence: TGTGCCAGCAGCAAAGGGATACAGAACCACTATGGCTACACCTTC.

J is TRBJ2-5 and V is TRBV20-1, with TRBD2 matching 7 bases. This CDR3 is 14 amino acids long. Germline loops: CDR1 DFQATT, CDR2 SNEGSKA (reference sequence). V shed 5 bases and J 4 bases; nucleotides not matched to a gene: 10. CDR3 region: CSAAQTSLGETQYF. DNA for the CDR3: TGCAGTGCTGCCCAGACTAGCTTAGGAGAGACCCAGTACTTC.

This rearrangement joins TRBV24-1 to TRBJ2-1; unclear D gene. V lost 2 bases and J 7 bases, leaving 5 bases between the germline ends. CDR1 KGHDR and CDR2 SFDVKD come from the germline V gene. This CDR3 has 12 amino acids. The CDR3 sequence: CATSDSRNEQFF. CDR3 bases: TGTGCCACCAGTGATTCAAGGAATGAGCAGTTCTTC.

This clonotype was counted a few times. V gene TRBV10-3 combines with J gene TRBJ2-5; 10 bases align to TRBD1. The trim removed 6 bases at V and 3 bases at J, leaving 4 bases unmatched. This CDR3 contains 14 residues. The germline V gene encodes CDR1 ENHRY and CDR2 SYGVKD. CDR3 sequence reads: CAISGTGDEETQYF. Written as DNA, the CDR3 is TGTGCCATCAGCGGGACAGGGGATGAAGAGACCCAGTACTTC.